Sequencing of this T cell receptor (beta chain) was carried out in a study of cytomegalovirus exposure and HLA in healthy donors. Produced via immunoSEQ multiplex PCR; TCRdb's table is partial and in-frame only. The sample lists some 140,000 clones, 70% to 90% occurring once. The germline CDR1 and CDR2 sequences are SNHLY and FYNNEI. With V trimmed by 6 bases and J by 7 bases, 5 bases remained unmatched. The CDR3 sequence is 14 residues long. Specimen: PBMCs. The TCR was taken from a human donor in good health. The genes are TRBV2 and TRBJ1-4; 10 bases line up with TRBD1. The CDR3: CASRGTGVPEKLFF. The CDR3 DNA is TGTGCCAGCAGGGGGACAGGGGTCCCTGAAAAACTGTTTTTT.